What follows are 22 T cell receptor beta chains derived from one specimen sequenced in a study of T cells in narcolepsy. TCRdb's copy holds only in-frame clones and misses some; the assay was immunoSEQ multiplex PCR. Here the sample spans thousands of clones, about 62% being singletons. The sample consisted of CD45RA- memory CD8+ T cells from PBMCs. The receptor set was obtained from a human donor with narcolepsy.

This clone ranks as medium-sized. The chain recombines TRBV21-1 with TRBJ1-1. TRBV21-1 is designated a pseudogene. The CDR3 has 14 residues. The CDR3 is CASSKIRGNTEAFF. In nucleotides, the CDR3 is TGTGCCAGCAGCAAAATTCGAGGGAACACTGAAGCTTTCTTT.

The rearrangement links TRBV5-3 to TRBJ2-7; perhaps D is TRBD1 or TRBD2 (5 bases each). TRBV5-3 is identified as an open reading frame with a role that is uncertain. V lost 9 bases to trimming and J lost 3 bases, with 19 bases between them. This CDR3 comprises 14 residues. The CDR3 loop reads CANRMPGALYEQYF. Here the CDR3 DNA reads TGTGCCAATCGAATGCCCGGGGCCCTCTACGAGCAGTACTTC.

The rearrangement uses TRBV19 and TRBJ2-5; the D gene could be TRBD1 or TRBD2 (5 bases each). V lost 1 base and J lost 5, with 11 bases in between. The length of the CDR3 is 14 residues. CDR1 and CDR2 from the germline V gene are LNHDA and SQIVND (reference sequence). CDR3 residues: CASSIGGEVETQYF. The CDR3 DNA reads as TGTGCCAGTAGTATAGGAGGGGAAGTGGAGACCCAGTACTTC.

V usage is TRBV18 and J usage is TRBJ1-1, with 7 bases lining up with TRBD1. The CDR3 covers 15 residues. J gave up 4 bases and V 3 bases, and 8 bases lay outside the gene matches. The germline V gene encodes CDR1 KGHSH and CDR2 LQKENI. The CDR3 coding sequence is TGTGCCAGCTCACCTTCCGGACAGGACTTCACTGAAGCTTTCTTT. It specifies CASSPSGQDFTEAFF.

The V call is TRBV5-1, the J call TRBJ1-2, with D maybe TRBD1 (5 bases). V was shortened by 2 bases and J by 1 base, with 12 bases between the two germline ends. The CDR3 contains 15 residues. Germline CDR1 SGHRS, CDR2 YFSETQ. CDR3 in amino acids: CASSFWGEINYGYTF. The CDR3 DNA is TGCGCCAGCAGCTTCTGGGGGGAAATTAACTATGGCTACACCTTC.

This sequence joins TRBV7-9 and TRBJ2-1; 7 bases are shared with TRBD1. Looked up from germline, CDR1 is SEHNR and CDR2 is FQNEAQ (reference sequence). This CDR3 has 17 amino acids. V shed 6 bases, J shed 9 bases, and the junction held 20 bases outside the gene matches. The chain's CDR3 is CASREFLSGTADGEQFF. The CDR3 DNA is TGTGCCAGCAGGGAGTTTCTTTCCGGGACAGCTGATGGTGAGCAGTTCTTC.

The chain couples TRBV7-4 to TRBJ1-1; a possible D gene is TRBD1 (5 bases). Trimming removed 5 bases at V and 12 bases at J, with 13 bases between. Germline values: CDR1 SGHVT, CDR2 SQSDAQ. The length of the CDR3 is 11 residues. CDR3 loop: CASSMGRQTFF. DNA of the CDR3: TGTGCCAGCAGCATGGGGAGACAGACTTTCTTT.

The genes are TRBV5-1 and TRBJ1-2; TRBD1 matches 7 bases. CDR3 length equals 15 residues. V was clipped by 0 bases and J by 6 bases; unmatched bases: 8. Germline V lookup: CDR1 SGHRS, CDR2 YFSETQ. DNA of the CDR3: TGCGCCAGCAGCTTGGGGACGGACAGGTCGGATGGCTACACCTTC. As protein: CASSLGTDRSDGYTF.

This clone is deemed medium-sized. The V and J genes are TRBV27 and TRBJ1-6; TRBD1 might be the D (5 bases). Germline CDR1 MNHEY, CDR2 SMNVEV (reference sequence). Trimming cost V 6 bases and J 12 bases, with 15 bases left between them. This CDR3 is 13 amino acids long. The CDR3 DNA sequence: TGTGCCAGCAGCCCGAACAGGCGAGGACCCCTCCACTTT. Translated: CASSPNRRGPLHF.

The CDR3 sequence: CASSLGGNTEAFF. CDR3 in DNA: TGTGCCAGCAGTTTAGGGGGGAACACTGAAGCTTTCTTT. This chain joins TRBV6-6 and TRBJ1-1; D is perhaps TRBD1 (6 bases). Looked up from germline, CDR1 is MNHNY and CDR2 is SVGAGI (reference sequence). The CDR3 sequence is 13 residues long. V was clipped by 4 bases and J by 1 base, with 7 bases between them.

This clone was seen more than once but under ten times. The rearrangement joins TRBV9 to TRBJ2-3; TRBD2 aligns across 8 bases. Trimming removed 3 bases from V and 0 bases from J; junction bases left unmatched: 6. This CDR3 contains 16 residues. The germline V gene encodes CDR1 SGDLS and CDR2 YYNGEE. The CDR3 spells CASSGLAGTSTDTQYF. CDR3 nucleotides: TGTGCCAGCAGCGGTTTAGCGGGAACTAGCACAGATACGCAGTATTTT.

J is TRBJ1-4 and V is TRBV7-9; D gene ambiguous. This CDR3 is built from 11 residues. Per germline, CDR1 SEHNR and CDR2 FQNEAQ (reference sequence). The germline V and J ends were trimmed by 1 base and 6 bases, with 0 bases remaining between them. The CDR3 coding sequence is TGTGCCAGCAGCTTAGATGAAAAACTGTTTTTT. Its translation is CASSLDEKLFF. Together with reference TRBV7-9 and TRBJ1-4, the CDR3 gives the full variable domain: DTGVSQNPRHKITKRGQNVTFRCDPISEHNRLYWYRQTLGQGPEFLTYFQNEAQLEKSRLLSDRFSAERPKGSFSTLEIQRTEQGDSAMYLCASSLDEKLFFGSGTQLSVL.

The genes are TRBV18 and TRBJ1-2; D is unresolved. CDR1 and CDR2 (germline): KGHSH, LQKENI. The CDR3 is made up of 15 amino acids. V lost 4 bases and J 4 bases, leaving 16 bases between the germline ends. This CDR3 is CASSRGFRPFYGYTF. The CDR3 bases are TGTGCCAGCTCACGCGGTTTCAGGCCATTCTATGGCTACACCTTC. Filled out from reference TRBV18 and TRBJ1-2, the complete variable domain reads NAGVMQNPRHLVRRRGQEARLRCSPMKGHSHVYWYRQLPEEGLKFMVYLQKENIIDESGMPKERFSAEFPKEGPSILRIQQVVRGDSAAYFCASSRGFRPFYGYTFGSGTRLTVV.

The rearrangement links TRBV7-6 to TRBJ2-7; D is possibly TRBD1 (6 bases). Between the trimmed V and J ends, which lost 1 base and 5 bases, there was a span of 9 bases. This CDR3 is built from 13 residues. Looked up from germline, CDR1 is SGHVS and CDR2 is FNYEAQ. The chain's CDR3 is CASSLEKGDEQYF. The CDR3 nucleotides are TGTGCCAGCAGCTTAGAGAAGGGGGACGAGCAGTACTTC. Full variable domain (remainder filled in from reference TRBV7-6 and TRBJ2-7): GAGVSQSPRYKVTKRGQDVALRCDPISGHVSLYWYRQALGQGPEFLTYFNYEAQQDKSGLPNDRFSAERPEGSISTLTIQRTEQRDSAMYRCASSLEKGDEQYFGPGTRLTVT.

The J gene is TRBJ1-4, the V gene TRBV27, with D perhaps TRBD1 (5 bases). The length of the CDR3 is 16 residues. With 3 bases removed from V and 7 bases from J, the gap between germline ends came to 18 bases. Germline V gene lookup returns CDR1 MNHEY and CDR2 SMNVEV (reference sequence). The CDR3 sequence is CASSLTLGVSPEKLFF. CDR3 bases: TGTGCCAGCAGTTTGACCCTAGGGGTGAGCCCTGAAAAACTGTTTTTT. The whole variable domain, filled in from reference TRBV27 and TRBJ1-4, reads EAQVTQNPRYLITVTGKKLTVTCSQNMNHEYMSWYRQDPGLGLRQIYYSMNVEVTDKGDVPEGYKVSRKEKRNFPLILESPSPNQTSLYFCASSLTLGVSPEKLFFGSGTQLSVL.

This clone was picked up a small number of times. The rearrangement uses TRBV10-3 and TRBJ2-1, with TRBD1 matching 11 bases. Trimming at V came to 11 bases and at J to 4 bases, leaving 7 bases not matched to a gene. Looked up from germline, CDR1 is ENHRY and CDR2 is SYGVKD. CDR3 length equals 14 residues. CDR3 DNA: TGTGCCGCAGGGACAGGGGGACCTTACAATGAGCAGTTCTTC. It codes for CAAGTGGPYNEQFF.

This sequence joins TRBV7-9 and TRBJ2-7, with a weak D call TRBD2 (6 bases). Trimming took off 5 bases at V and 6 bases at J, with 20 bases between the two ends. CDR1 and CDR2 (germline): SEHNR, FQNEAQ (reference sequence). This CDR3 has 15 residues. Here the CDR3 DNA reads TGTGCCAGCAGCCAGGGACCGGGGAGGCTGCTCGAGCAGTACTTC. Translation: CASSQGPGRLLEQYF.

The chain joins TRBV5-5 to TRBJ2-1, with D perhaps matching TRBD2 (6 bases). This CDR3 is 14 amino acids long. Germline loops: CDR1 SGHKS, CDR2 YYEKEE (reference sequence). V was trimmed by 4 bases and J by 5 bases, leaving 13 bases between them. CDR3 sequence reads: CASSPGTGDNEQFF. The DNA for the CDR3 is TGTGCCAGCAGCCCCGGCACGGGGGACAATGAGCAGTTCTTC.

This clone was seen only a few times. This rearrangement joins TRBV7-3 to TRBJ2-5, with 8 bases aligning to TRBD2. The CDR3 is made up of 14 amino acids. Trimming at V came to 7 bases and at J to 2 bases, leaving 6 bases not matched to a gene. Germline V gene data show CDR1 as SGHTA and CDR2 as FQGTGA. CDR3 sequence reads: CASISGIPQETQYF. The CDR3 DNA is TGTGCCAGCATTAGCGGGATACCTCAAGAGACCCAGTACTTC.

This sequence joins TRBV7-9 and TRBJ1-1, with no clear D. CDR3 length equals 14 residues. CDR1 and CDR2 from the germline V gene are SEHNR and FQNEAQ (reference sequence). V was clipped by 8 bases and J by 1 base, with 14 bases between them. This CDR3 reads CASSDGRQNTEAFF. The CDR3 coding sequence is TGTGCCAGCTCAGACGGTAGGCAGAACACTGAAGCTTTCTTT.

The V and J genes are TRBV7-6 and TRBJ2-1; 7 bases line up with TRBD1. CDR3 length equals 15 residues. CDR1 and CDR2 from the germline V gene are SGHVS and FNYEAQ. The trim removed 1 base at V and 5 bases at J, leaving 5 bases unmatched. CDR3 in DNA: TGTGCCAGCAGCTTAGACAGGACAGGAGACAATGAGCAGTTCTTC. Protein: CASSLDRTGDNEQFF.

CDR3 sequence: CASRASYEQYF. CDR3 in DNA: TGTGCCAGCAGGGCATCCTACGAGCAGTACTTC. The chain is built from TRBV2 and TRBJ2-7, with no clear D. Germline V lookup: CDR1 SNHLY, CDR2 FYNNEI. The CDR3 runs 11 residues. V lost 6 bases to trimming and J lost 1 base, with 4 bases between them.